This is a list of T cell receptor beta chains from one sample in a study of cytomegalovirus exposure and HLA in healthy donors. Clones were read by immunoSEQ multiplex PCR, and TCRdb kept only the in-frame ones, dropping some. Of 180,000 or so clones in the sample, approximately 80% were seen once. The specimen was PBMCs. These receptors originate from a woman in her twenties or thirties in good health and CMV-seropositive. Each CDR3 is given with its conserved first and last residue. D genes are given only for firm matches. Only part of the rows carry a size: once, few, many, or a class if the clone is expanded.

TRBJ2-7	-	TRBV4-2	few	TGTGCCAGCAGCCAAGATTCAGGGTCGGCCGATCCCTACGAGCAGTACTTC	CASSQDSGSADPYEQYF
TRBJ2-1	-	TRBV5-6	-	TGTGCCAGCAGCTTACGATATATGAGGGAGCATGAGCAGTTCTTC	CASSLRYMREHEQFF
TRBJ2-3	TRBD2	TRBV29-1	few	TGCAGCGTGAGGAGACTAGCGGGAGATCCAGATACGCAGTATTTT	CSVRRLAGDPDTQYF
TRBJ1-2	-	TRBV7-8	-	TGTGCCAGCAGCACGAGCACAGGGTTAGCTAACTATGGCTACACCTTC	CASSTSTGLANYGYTF
TRBJ2-7	TRBD2	TRBV6-5	-	TGTGCCAGCACTCGAAGCGGGGGGAGCTCCTACGAGCAGTACTTC	CASTRSGGSSYEQYF
TRBJ1-4	-	TRBV6-1	-	TGTGCCAGCACTTGGGGCCCAACTAATGAAAAACTGTTTTTT	CASTWGPTNEKLFF
TRBJ2-1	TRBD2	TRBV9	once	TGTGCCAGCAGCGTATCACTAGCGGGAGAAAGGAATGAGCAGTTCTTC	CASSVSLAGERNEQFF
TRBJ2-1	TRBD1	TRBV19	-	TGTGCCAGTAGGAGCACACCGGGACAGGGGGAAAATTTCTACAATGAGCAGTTCTTC	CASRSTPGQGENFYNEQFF
TRBJ2-7	-	TRBV18	once	TGTGCCAGCTCACCTAGTTCCTACGAGCAGTACTTC	CASSPSSYEQYF
TRBJ1-1	-	TRBV6-5	-	TGTGCCAGCAGCCCCGACGGGGTTAACACTGAAGCTTTCTTT	CASSPDGVNTEAFF
TRBJ2-7	TRBD2	TRBV11-2	-	TGTGCCAGCAGCTTGGGACTACTTCCCTACGAGCAGTACTTC	CASSLGLLPYEQYF
TRBJ1-3	-	TRBV14	few	TGTGCCAGCAGCTCAGGACTGCGAAACTCTGGAAACACCATATATTTT	CASSSGLRNSGNTIYF
TRBJ1-5	-	TRBV6-6	-	TGTGCCAGCAGTTACTCGAGTCAGGGATTCAATCAGCCCCAGCATTTT	CASSYSSQGFNQPQHF
TRBJ1-1	-	TRBV10-3	-	TGTGCCATCTCTGAACGGGTCCACACTGAAGCTTTCTTT	CAISERVHTEAFF
TRBJ2-2	TRBD1	TRBV5-1	once	TGCGCCAGCAGCTTTCGGACAGGGACCACCGGGGAGCTGTTTTTT	CASSFRTGTTGELFF
TRBJ1-1	TRBD1	TRBV5-1	-	TGCGCCAGCAGATCTCAGGGGGCCACTGAAGCTTTCTTT	CASRSQGATEAFF
TRBJ2-7	TRBD1	TRBV27	-	TGTGCCAGCAGTGAGAGACAGGGTAAGCAGTACTTC	CASSERQGKQYF
TRBJ1-2	-	TRBV28	-	TGTGCCAGCAGTTGGGTTGCGGGCGGCTACACCTTC	CASSWVAGGYTF
TRBJ2-7	TRBD2	TRBV28	-	TGTGCCAGCAGTACCAGGACTAGCGGGAGTTACGAGCAGTACTTC	CASSTRTSGSYEQYF
TRBJ1-1	-	TRBV18	once	TGTGCCAGCTCACCCGGGTCGAACACTGAAGCTTTCTTT	CASSPGSNTEAFF
TRBJ1-1	TRBD1	TRBV5-6	-	TGTGCCAGCAGCCTGGACAGGGCGGCTGAAGCTTTCTTT	CASSLDRAAEAFF
TRBJ2-1	-	TRBV4-1	-	TGCGCCAGCAGCCGCGACTTAAATGAGCAGTTCTTC	CASSRDLNEQFF
TRBJ2-1	TRBD1	TRBV6-5	-	TGTGCCAGCAGTGCCGGGACAGGACCGCGTACGCAGTTCTTC	CASSAGTGPRTQFF
TRBJ2-1	TRBD1	TRBV7-3	few	TGTGCCAGCAGCTTAACGATGGGACAGGAACAGCAGTTCTTC	CASSLTMGQEQQFF
TRBJ2-7	TRBD2	TRBV6-1	-	TGTGCCAGCACGGAAGCGGGAGCCCCCTACGAGCAGTACTTC	CASTEAGAPYEQYF
TRBJ1-5	TRBD1	TRBV6-5	-	TGTGCCAGCAATCCGACAGGGCCCAATCAGCCCCAGCATTTT	CASNPTGPNQPQHF
TRBJ2-3	-	TRBV15	once	TGTGCCACCAGCCCTTTTGCGGGTAGCACAGATACGCAGTATTTT	CATSPFAGSTDTQYF
TRBJ2-5	TRBD2	TRBV5-1	-	TGCGCCAGCAGCTTGGAACTAGCGGGAGAGACCCAGTACTTC	CASSLELAGETQYF